The 29 T cell receptor beta chains reported below all come from one sample, sequenced in a study of Ad26.COV2.S vaccination and SARS-CoV-2 variants (dated by TCRdb to 2020 to 2023). According to the study, the label for this sample's treatment or condition signals: roughly 18 received Ad26.COV2.S at low or high dose, single or two shots; about 5 received placebo; per-sample allocation not given. For vaccine and placebo recipients, the sequenced repertoires came from samples collected on day 63 after the first injection. The library relied on the immunoSEQ multiplex PCR assay. TCRdb obtained this table from immuneACCESS and retained in-frame rearrangements with V and J assigned. These tables miss some clones; where compared with another copy, unresolved V genes account for less than half of the shortfall, and the remainder is unexplained. Across this sample there are 320,000 or so clones, with 75% to 90% seen only once. About 5.4% of the sample is in the top ten clones.

The sequenced sample was peripheral blood, obtained in a trial of Ad26.COV2.S vaccine versus placebo. Receptors originate from a person aged 18 to 59 who received the Ad26.COV2.S COVID-19 vaccine or a placebo.

The chain is built from TRBV2 and TRBJ2-1, with D perhaps assigned TRBD1 or TRBD2 (5 bases each). Trimming removed 10 bases at V and 4 bases at J, with 20 bases between. This CDR3 has 15 residues. Germline V gene data show CDR1 as SNHLY and CDR2 as FYNNEI. The CDR3 coding sequence is TGTGCCACCATCCGGGACCTTCCTTTGTACAATGAGCAGTTCTTC. Translated, it gives CATIRDLPLYNEQFF. Full variable domain (rest looked up from reference TRBV2 and TRBJ2-1): EPEVTQTPSHQVTQMGQEVILRCVPISNHLYFYWYRQILGQKVEFLVSFYNNEISEKSEIFDDQFSVERPDGSNFTLKIRSTKLEDSAMYFCATIRDLPLYNEQFFGPGTRLTVL.

The chain links TRBV29-1 to TRBJ1-2; D unresolved. Germline CDR1 is SQVTM and CDR2 is ANQGSEA. Trimming left V 4 bases short and J 0 bases short, with 9 bases between. The CDR3 length is 13 residues. The CDR3 coding sequence is TGCAGCGTTGGATGGTCCACTAACTATGGCTACACCTTC. This codes for CSVGWSTNYGYTF.

This clone came up once. V gene TRBV9 combines with J gene TRBJ2-7; 7 positions match TRBD1. After removal of 4 bases from V and 2 bases from J, the junction contained 6 bases not matched to a gene. Per the germline V gene, CDR1 is SGDLS and CDR2 is YYNGEE. The CDR3 sequence is 14 residues long. CDR3 loop: CASSPWTGPYEQYF. DNA for the CDR3: TGTGCCAGCAGCCCCTGGACAGGACCCTACGAGCAGTACTTC.

The J gene is TRBJ2-1, the V gene TRBV19, with a weak D call TRBD1 (6 bases). Germline CDR1 LNHDA, CDR2 SQIVND (reference sequence). The CDR3 consists of 12 residues. With 10 bases removed from V and 4 bases from J, the gap between germline ends came to 11 bases. For the CDR3, the DNA is TGTGCCACAGGACAGCAATACAATGAGCAGTTCTTC. Translating gives CATGQQYNEQFF.

This chain joins TRBV4-3 and TRBJ1-2; D is perhaps TRBD1 (5 bases). The germline CDR1 and CDR2 sequences are LGHNA and YSLEER. This CDR3 has 18 amino acids. V lost 0 bases and J lost 6, with 23 bases in between. The CDR3 protein is CASSQDGSGTVVNNGYTF. As DNA, the CDR3 is TGCGCCAGCAGCCAAGATGGGTCTGGGACGGTGGTGAATAATGGCTACACCTTC.

The chain links TRBV6-2 or TRBV6-3 to TRBJ2-3; D is unclear. The germline V gene encodes CDR1 MNHEY and CDR2 SVGEGT. V dropped 5 bases and J dropped 7 bases, with 7 bases sitting between them. The CDR3 length is 11 residues. DNA for the CDR3: TGTGCCAGCAGTAGAATTTATACGCAGTATTTT. This gives the protein CASSRIYTQYF.

The chain joins TRBV11-2 to TRBJ2-1; TRBD1 matches 7 bases. Germline CDR1 is SGHAT and CDR2 is FQNNGV. After removal of 4 bases from V and 4 bases from J, the junction contained 10 bases not matched to a gene. The CDR3 sequence is 16 residues long. CDR3 loop: CASSSPWGQLYNEQFF. The CDR3 DNA sequence: TGTGCCAGCAGCTCACCCTGGGGACAGCTATACAATGAGCAGTTCTTC.

The chain combines TRBV12-3 or TRBV12-4 with TRBJ2-6; no reliable D call. V lost 6 bases and J 1 base, leaving 4 bases between the germline ends. The length of the CDR3 is 13 residues. The CDR3 loop reads CASRPSGANVLTF. In DNA, the CDR3 is TGTGCCAGCAGGCCTTCTGGGGCCAACGTCCTGACTTTC.

The genes are TRBV15 and TRBJ1-1; possibly TRBD1 for D (5 bases). Trimming took 0 bases from V and 5 from J, leaving 19 bases between them. The CDR3 extends over 17 amino acids. The germline gives CDR1 LNHNV, CDR2 YYDKDF (reference sequence). The CDR3: CATSRDPGTHSRTEAFF. DNA of the CDR3: TGTGCCACCAGCAGAGATCCCGGGACTCATTCTCGGACTGAAGCTTTCTTT. The entire variable domain, with the rest obtained from reference TRBV15 and TRBJ1-1, is as follows: DAMVIQNPRYQVTQFGKPVTLSCSQTLNHNVMYWYQQKSSQAPKLLFHYYDKDFNNEADTPDNFQSRRPNTSFCFLDIRSPGLGDTAMYLCATSRDPGTHSRTEAFFGQGTRLTVV.

This clone turned up a few times. The chain couples TRBV12-3 or TRBV12-4 to TRBJ1-5, with D unresolved. The CDR3 runs to 12 residues. V was trimmed by 6 bases and J by 9 bases, leaving 12 bases between them. Here the CDR3 reads CASSPGKGPQHF. The CDR3 DNA reads as TGTGCCAGCAGCCCCGGCAAAGGGCCCCAGCATTTT.

V usage is TRBV5-1 and J usage is TRBJ1-4; 7 nucleotides line up with TRBD1. Germline assignment: CDR1 SGHRS and CDR2 YFSETQ. The CDR3 covers 16 residues. Trimming at V came to 0 bases and at J to 8 bases, leaving 10 bases not matched to a gene. The DNA for the CDR3 is TGCGCCAGCAGCTTGGACCCGACAGGGCTGAAGGAAAAACTGTTTTTT. Its protein is CASSLDPTGLKEKLFF.

On this clone: The same CDR3 arises from other DNA sequences in this sample as well. The rearrangement joins TRBV3-1 (or the pseudogene TRBV3-2) to TRBJ1-3; perhaps TRBD1 as D (6 bases). The CDR3 sequence is 15 residues long. Trimming shortened V by 1 base and J by 4 bases, and 11 bases separated the two germline ends. Germline V lookup: CDR1 LGHDT, CDR2 YNNKEL (reference sequence). The CDR3 nucleotides are TGTGCCAGCAGCCAAGTAACAGGGTTAGGAAACACCATATATTTT. This translates into CASSQVTGLGNTIYF.

V gene TRBV11-2 combines with J gene TRBJ1-6; 8 bases align to TRBD1. Germline CDR1 reads SGHAT; CDR2 reads FQNNGV. This CDR3 is 15 amino acids long. Trimming cost V 1 base and J 10 bases; bases outside gene matches: 6. The DNA of the CDR3 is TGTGCCAGCAGCTTAGGGGGGACAGGTGTGTCACCCCTCCACTTT. The encoded protein is CASSLGGTGVSPLHF. The full variable domain, with the rest looked up from reference TRBV11-2 and TRBJ1-6, is EAGVAQSPRYKIIEKRQSVAFWCNPISGHATLYWYQQILGQGPKLLIQFQNNGVVDDSQLPKDRFSAERLKGVDSTLKIQPAKLEDSAVYLCASSLGGTGVSPLHFGNGTRLTVT.

The chain employs TRBV4-1 and TRBJ2-1; TRBD1 or TRBD2 may be the D gene (6 bases each). The CDR3 spans 16 residues. Trimming removed 3 bases from V and 8 bases from J, with 20 bases in between. Germline CDR1 and CDR2: MGHRA and YSYEKL. The CDR3 sequence is CASSHRGPSTGDEQFF. CDR3 nucleotide sequence: TGCGCCAGCAGCCATCGGGGGCCTAGCACCGGGGATGAGCAGTTCTTC.

The chain carries TRBV18 and TRBJ1-1, with D unclear. The germline CDR1 and CDR2 sequences are KGHSH and LQKENI. V lost 0 bases, J lost 2 bases, and 22 bases lay in between. There are 19 residues in the CDR3. In nucleotides, the CDR3 is TGTGCCAGCTCACCACCGTTGCTCCAGGAAGTATCTCAAAACACTGAAGCTTTCTTT. Its translation: CASSPPLLQEVSQNTEAFF.

This chain links TRBV28 with TRBJ2-7; D is uncertain. This CDR3 is 13 amino acids long. Per germline, CDR1 MDHEN and CDR2 SYDVKM. V dropped 1 base and J dropped 0 bases, with 4 bases sitting between them. Here the CDR3 DNA reads TGTGCCAGCAGTTTATCAATCTCCTACGAGCAGTACTTC. This sequence encodes CASSLSISYEQYF.

The chain couples TRBV7-2 to TRBJ2-3, with D maybe TRBD2 (5 bases). This CDR3 has 13 amino acids. Germline values: CDR1 SGHTA, CDR2 FQGNSA. The V end lost 4 bases, the J end lost 4 bases, and 9 bases lay between the germline ends. The chain's CDR3 is CASSSGVSDTQYF. DNA of the CDR3: TGTGCCAGCAGCTCCGGGGTGTCAGATACGCAGTATTTT.

The V call is TRBV7-2, the J call TRBJ2-2; 12 positions match TRBD2. The V gene end was trimmed by 4 bases and the J gene end by 7 bases; junction bases not matched to a gene: 1. In germline, CDR1 is SGHTA, CDR2 FQGNSA. The CDR3 has 14 amino acids. The CDR3 coding sequence is TGTGCCAGCAGCTCGGGACTAGCGGGCGGGGAGCTGTTTTTT. This codes for CASSSGLAGGELFF. Complete variable domain (other parts from reference TRBV7-2 and TRBJ2-2): GAGVSQSPSNKVTEKGKDVELRCDPISGHTALYWYRQSLGQGLEFLIYFQGNSAPDKSGLPSDRFSAERTGGSVSTLTIQRTQQEDSAVYLCASSSGLAGGELFFGEGSRLTVL.

The chain combines TRBV6-5 with TRBJ1-4; TRBD1 agrees at 7 bases. The CDR3 spans 13 residues. With 6 bases clipped from V and 6 bases from J, the junction kept 4 bases outside the gene matches. Germline V gives CDR1 MNHEY, CDR2 SVGAGI. In nucleotides, the CDR3 is TGTGCCAGCAGCAGAGACAGGGATGAAAAACTGTTTTTT. This sequence encodes CASSRDRDEKLFF.

The chain couples TRBV29-1 to TRBJ1-2; D unclear. The CDR3 runs 11 residues. The germline V gene encodes CDR1 SQVTM and CDR2 ANQGSEA. Trimming shortened V by 5 bases and J by 4 bases, and 8 bases separated the two germline ends. This chain's CDR3 is CSVFLSYGYTF. Here the CDR3 DNA reads TGCAGCGTTTTTCTGAGCTATGGCTACACCTTC.

Here the CDR3 DNA reads TGTGCCAGCAGTGGACCTAGCGGGAGGTTAGGTGAGCAGTTCTTC. It encodes CASSGPSGRLGEQFF. The gene calls are TRBV25-1 and TRBJ2-1; 11 bases line up with TRBD2. Trimming at V came to 4 bases and at J to 9 bases, leaving 8 bases not matched to a gene. CDR3 size: 15 residues. Germline lookup yields CDR1 MGHDK and CDR2 SYGVNS.

V gene TRBV6-5 combines with J gene TRBJ2-5; 7 nucleotides match TRBD1. V was clipped by 7 bases and J by 8 bases; unmatched bases: 10. This CDR3 region has 13 residues. In germline, CDR1 is MNHEY, CDR2 SVGAGI. The CDR3 region has the DNA TGTGCCAGCACTCGGGACAGCCGAGATACCCAGTACTTC. Translating it yields CASTRDSRDTQYF.

The chain has TRBV4-3 and TRBJ2-2; tentatively, D is TRBD2 (5 bases). V lost 0 bases to trimming and J lost 2 bases, with 16 bases between them. The CDR3 loop spans 18 amino acids. Germline V gene data show CDR1 as LGHNA and CDR2 as YSLEER. The chain's CDR3 is CASSQEKVVRGNTGELFF. The CDR3 coding sequence is TGCGCCAGCAGCCAAGAAAAGGTAGTACGGGGAAACACCGGGGAGCTGTTTTTT.

The genes are TRBV7-6 and TRBJ2-7, with 10 nucleotides matching TRBD1. After removal of 5 bases from V and 6 bases from J, the junction contained 7 bases not matched to a gene. The CDR3 runs 14 residues. Germline V gene lookup returns CDR1 SGHVS and CDR2 FNYEAQ. Written as DNA, the CDR3 is TGTGCCAGCAGCCCTGTGACAGGGGGCTTCGAGCAGTACTTC. This sequence encodes CASSPVTGGFEQYF.

The chain recombines TRBV4-1 with TRBJ2-1, with 9 positions matching TRBD1. The length of the CDR3 is 16 residues. With 4 bases clipped from V and 6 bases from J, the junction kept 10 bases outside the gene matches. From germline, CDR1 is MGHRA and CDR2 YSYEKL. CDR3 in amino acids: CASSPRGAGQGNEQFF. DNA of the CDR3: TGCGCCAGCAGCCCCCGCGGGGCGGGACAGGGCAATGAGCAGTTCTTC.

The chain employs TRBV5-6 and TRBJ1-2, with 7 bases that match TRBD1. This CDR3 is built from 15 residues. V shed 3 bases and J 2 bases; nucleotides not matched to a gene: 7. Per the germline V gene, CDR1 is SGHDT and CDR2 is YYEEEE. DNA of the CDR3: TGTGCCAGCAGCTCCGACAGGGTTTGGAACTATGGCTACACCTTC. Translated: CASSSDRVWNYGYTF.

The J gene is TRBJ2-1, the V gene TRBV6-2 or TRBV6-3; D is unresolved. The CDR3 is 11 amino acids. In germline, CDR1 is MNHEY, CDR2 SVGEGT. The ends were cut back, 3 bases at V and 13 bases at J, with 10 bases in the middle. The CDR3 is CASSYEARQFF. CDR3 DNA sequence: TGTGCCAGCAGTTATGAGGCTAGACAGTTCTTC.

This chain uses TRBV19 with TRBJ1-6, with D hard to call. Per germline, CDR1 LNHDA and CDR2 SQIVND (reference sequence). The CDR3 covers 13 residues. The V end was cut by 5 bases, the J end by 7 bases, with 9 bases between. CDR3 region: CASSSSHNSPLHF. The CDR3 coding sequence is TGTGCCAGTAGTTCTTCACACAATTCACCCCTCCACTTT.

This rearrangement joins TRBV4-1 to TRBJ2-5, with TRBD2 as a possible D gene (5 bases). CDR1 MGHRA and CDR2 YSYEKL come from the germline V gene. V lost 3 bases to trimming and J lost 5 bases, with 13 bases between them. This CDR3 has 14 amino acids. The DNA of the CDR3 is TGCGCCAGCAGCCACCTCGAGAGGGATGAGACCCAGTACTTC. Protein sequence: CASSHLERDETQYF.